Below, one T cell receptor beta chain is given with its context. The length of the CDR3 is 17 residues. The junction had 8 bases not matched to a gene; V was cut back by 1 base and J by 4 bases. Germline V gives CDR1 MNHNS, CDR2 SASEGT. The data derive from a study of blood T cell repertoires in COVID-19. Overall study context: The United States, Italy and Spain supplied acute and convalescent COVID-19 samples. The cDNA or gDNA used as material had been derived from T cells, B-cell-depleted T cells, or PBMCs.

The assay was immunoSEQ multiplex PCR, and TCRdb's table has in-frame clones only and misses some. The data show 45,000 to 70,000 clones, 81% seen once. What was sequenced was peripheral blood. The chain links TRBV6-1 to TRBJ1-2, with 11 bases fitting TRBD1. The origin of this receptor is a woman aged 80 or over with active or convalescent COVID-19. For the CDR3, the DNA is TGTGCCAGCAGTGAAGTCATGGGACAGGGGGGCGGCTATGGCTACACCTTC. Its translation is CASSEVMGQGGGYGYTF.